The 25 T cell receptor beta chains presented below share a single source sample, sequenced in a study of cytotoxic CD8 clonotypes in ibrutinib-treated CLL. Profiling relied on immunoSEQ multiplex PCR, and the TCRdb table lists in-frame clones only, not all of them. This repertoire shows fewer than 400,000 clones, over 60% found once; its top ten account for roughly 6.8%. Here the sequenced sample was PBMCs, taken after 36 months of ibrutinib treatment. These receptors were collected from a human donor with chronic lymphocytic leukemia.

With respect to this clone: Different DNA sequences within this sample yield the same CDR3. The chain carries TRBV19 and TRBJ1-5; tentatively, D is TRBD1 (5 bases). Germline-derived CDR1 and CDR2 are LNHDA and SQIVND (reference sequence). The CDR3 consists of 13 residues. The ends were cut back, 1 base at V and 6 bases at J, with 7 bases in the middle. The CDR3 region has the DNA TGTGCCAGTAGTATAGCGGGGGGTCAGCCCCAGCATTTT. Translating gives CASSIAGGQPQHF.

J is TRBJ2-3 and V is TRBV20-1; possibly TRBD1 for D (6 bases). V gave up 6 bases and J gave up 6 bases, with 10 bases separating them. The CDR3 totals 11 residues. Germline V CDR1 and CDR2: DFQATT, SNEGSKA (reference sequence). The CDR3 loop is CSAHRADTQYF. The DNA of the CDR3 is TGCAGTGCCCACAGGGCCGATACGCAGTATTTT.

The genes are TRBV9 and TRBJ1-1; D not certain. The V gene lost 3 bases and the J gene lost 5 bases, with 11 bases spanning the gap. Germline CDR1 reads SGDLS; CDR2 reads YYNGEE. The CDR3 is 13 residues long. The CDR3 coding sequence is TGTGCCAGCAGCGGGTGGGCGGGTACTGAAGCTTTCTTT. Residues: CASSGWAGTEAFF.

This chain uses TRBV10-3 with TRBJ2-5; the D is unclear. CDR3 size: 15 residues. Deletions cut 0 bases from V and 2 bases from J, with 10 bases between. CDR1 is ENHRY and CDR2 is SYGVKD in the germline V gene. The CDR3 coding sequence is TGTGCCATCAGTGAGTCTCGGGCACTTCAAGAGACCCAGTACTTC. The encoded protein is CAISESRALQETQYF.

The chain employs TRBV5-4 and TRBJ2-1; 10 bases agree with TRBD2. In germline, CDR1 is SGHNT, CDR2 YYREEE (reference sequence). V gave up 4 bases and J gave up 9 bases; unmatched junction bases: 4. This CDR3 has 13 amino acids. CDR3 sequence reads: CASSKPSGGEQFF. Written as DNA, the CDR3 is TGTGCCAGCAGCAAACCTAGCGGGGGTGAGCAGTTCTTC.

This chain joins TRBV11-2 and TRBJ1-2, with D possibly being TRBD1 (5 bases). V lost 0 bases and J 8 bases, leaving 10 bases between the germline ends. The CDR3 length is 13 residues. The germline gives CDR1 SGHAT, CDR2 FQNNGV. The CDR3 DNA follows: TGTGCCAGCAGCTTAGACCCAGGGAGAGGCTACACCTTC. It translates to CASSLDPGRGYTF. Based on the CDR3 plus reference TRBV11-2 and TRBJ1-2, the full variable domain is EAGVAQSPRYKIIEKRQSVAFWCNPISGHATLYWYQQILGQGPKLLIQFQNNGVVDDSQLPKDRFSAERLKGVDSTLKIQPAKLEDSAVYLCASSLDPGRGYTFGSGTRLTVV.

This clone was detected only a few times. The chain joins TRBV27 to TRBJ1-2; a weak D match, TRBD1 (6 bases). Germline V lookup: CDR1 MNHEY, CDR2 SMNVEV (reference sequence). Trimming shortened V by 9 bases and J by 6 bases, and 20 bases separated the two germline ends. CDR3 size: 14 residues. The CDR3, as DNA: TGTGCCAGTACACCAGGGGTAGGATACGATGGCTACACCTTC. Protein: CASTPGVGYDGYTF.

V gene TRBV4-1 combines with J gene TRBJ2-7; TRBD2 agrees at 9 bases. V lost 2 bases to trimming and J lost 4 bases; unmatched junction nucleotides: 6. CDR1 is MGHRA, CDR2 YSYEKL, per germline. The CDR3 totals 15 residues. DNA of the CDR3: TGCGCCAGCAGCCAAAGTAGCGGGAGTCGGTACGAGCAGTACTTC. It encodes CASSQSSGSRYEQYF.

The CDR3 bases are TGTGCCAGCAGCGTAGACAGGGACCATCAGTTCTTC. Its protein is CASSVDRDHQFF. The chain employs TRBV9 and TRBJ2-1, with D perhaps TRBD1 (6 bases). From germline, CDR1 is SGDLS and CDR2 YYNGEE. With 0 bases removed from V and 13 bases from J, the gap between germline ends came to 11 bases. The CDR3 extends over 12 amino acids.

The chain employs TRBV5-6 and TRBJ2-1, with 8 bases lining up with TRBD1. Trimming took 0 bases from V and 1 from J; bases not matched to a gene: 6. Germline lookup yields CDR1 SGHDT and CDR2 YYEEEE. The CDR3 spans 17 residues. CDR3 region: CASSLDRGTPSYNEQFF. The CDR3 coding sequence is TGTGCCAGCAGCTTGGACAGGGGGACCCCTTCCTACAATGAGCAGTTCTTC.

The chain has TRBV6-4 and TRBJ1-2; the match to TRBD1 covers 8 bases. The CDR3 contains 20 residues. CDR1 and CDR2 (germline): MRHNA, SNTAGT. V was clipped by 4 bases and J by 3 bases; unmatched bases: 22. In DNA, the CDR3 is TGTGCCAGCAGTGCCCACGACAGGGGCATGATATTTTTTGGGCACTATGGCTACACCTTC. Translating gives CASSAHDRGMIFFGHYGYTF.

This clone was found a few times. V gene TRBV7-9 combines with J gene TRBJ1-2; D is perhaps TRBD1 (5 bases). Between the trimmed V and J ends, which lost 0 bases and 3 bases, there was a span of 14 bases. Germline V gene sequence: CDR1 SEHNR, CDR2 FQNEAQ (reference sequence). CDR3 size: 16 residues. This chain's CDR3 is CASSLAGGPGYYGYTF. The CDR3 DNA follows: TGTGCCAGCAGCTTAGCGGGGGGACCAGGTTACTATGGCTACACCTTC.

The CDR3 reads CASSETPLGTQYF. The CDR3 DNA is TGTGCCAGCAGTGAAACTCCGCTTGGGACCCAGTACTTC. This chain connects TRBV6-1 to TRBJ2-5; D is ambiguous. With 2 bases removed from V and 7 bases from J, the gap between germline ends came to 11 bases. The V gene's germline CDR1 is MNHNS and CDR2 SASEGT. The CDR3 length is 13 residues.

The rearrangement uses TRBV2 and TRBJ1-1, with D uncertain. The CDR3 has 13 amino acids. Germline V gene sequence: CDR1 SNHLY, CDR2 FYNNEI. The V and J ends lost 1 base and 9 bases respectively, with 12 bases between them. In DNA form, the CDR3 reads TGTGCCAGCAGTGAAGGGGAACGGTCCAAAGCTTTCTTT. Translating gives CASSEGERSKAFF.

DNA for the CDR3: TGTGCTAGTGGTCCTGGGAGGGCCTACGGGGAGCTGTTTTTT. This translates into CASGPGRAYGELFF. The gene calls are TRBV12-5 and TRBJ2-2; 7 bases line up with TRBD2. Trimming at V came to 5 bases and at J to 7 bases, leaving 7 bases not matched to a gene. The CDR3 loop spans 14 amino acids. Per the germline V gene, CDR1 is LGHNT and CDR2 is FRNRAP.

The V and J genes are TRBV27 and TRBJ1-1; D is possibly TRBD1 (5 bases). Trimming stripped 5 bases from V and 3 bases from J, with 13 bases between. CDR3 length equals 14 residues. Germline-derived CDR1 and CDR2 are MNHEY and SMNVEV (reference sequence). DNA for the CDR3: TGTGCCAGCAGTACTCGGGGGGTATACACTGAAGCTTTCTTT. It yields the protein CASSTRGVYTEAFF.

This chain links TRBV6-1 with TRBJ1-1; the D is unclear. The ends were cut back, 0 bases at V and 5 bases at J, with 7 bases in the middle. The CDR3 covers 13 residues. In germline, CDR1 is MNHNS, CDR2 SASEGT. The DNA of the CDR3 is TGTGCCAGCAGTGAAGCCCCCAAGACTGAAGCTTTCTTT. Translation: CASSEAPKTEAFF.

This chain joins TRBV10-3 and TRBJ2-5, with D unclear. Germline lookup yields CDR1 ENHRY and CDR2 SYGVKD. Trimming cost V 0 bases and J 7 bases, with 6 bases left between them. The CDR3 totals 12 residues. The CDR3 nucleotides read TGTGCCATCAGTGAGTCGGAGAGGACCCAGTACTTC. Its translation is CAISESERTQYF.

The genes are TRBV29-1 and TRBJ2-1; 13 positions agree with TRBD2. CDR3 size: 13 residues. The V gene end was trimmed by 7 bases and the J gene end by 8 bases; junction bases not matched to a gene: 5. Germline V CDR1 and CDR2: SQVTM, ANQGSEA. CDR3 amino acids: CSGGLAGFYEQFF. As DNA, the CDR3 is TGCAGCGGGGGACTAGCGGGATTCTATGAGCAGTTCTTC.

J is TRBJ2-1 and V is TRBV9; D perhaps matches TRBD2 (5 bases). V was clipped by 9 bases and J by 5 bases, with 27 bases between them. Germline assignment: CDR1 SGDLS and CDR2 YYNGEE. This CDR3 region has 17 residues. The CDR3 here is CATSRAPLPRANNEQFF. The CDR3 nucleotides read TGTGCCACCTCGAGGGCACCCCTGCCTCGAGCTAACAATGAGCAGTTCTTC.

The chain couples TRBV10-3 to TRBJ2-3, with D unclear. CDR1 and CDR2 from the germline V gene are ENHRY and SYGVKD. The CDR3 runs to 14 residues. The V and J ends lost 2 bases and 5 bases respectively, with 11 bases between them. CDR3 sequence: CAISEGRQVDTQYF. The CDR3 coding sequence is TGTGCCATCAGTGAGGGCAGGCAGGTAGATACGCAGTATTTT.

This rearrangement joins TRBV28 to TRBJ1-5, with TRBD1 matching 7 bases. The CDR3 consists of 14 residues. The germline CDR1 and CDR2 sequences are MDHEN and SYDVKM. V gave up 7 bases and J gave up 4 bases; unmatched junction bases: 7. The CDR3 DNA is TGTGCCAGCATGGACAGGTCAGGGAATCAGCCCCAGCATTTT. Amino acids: CASMDRSGNQPQHF.

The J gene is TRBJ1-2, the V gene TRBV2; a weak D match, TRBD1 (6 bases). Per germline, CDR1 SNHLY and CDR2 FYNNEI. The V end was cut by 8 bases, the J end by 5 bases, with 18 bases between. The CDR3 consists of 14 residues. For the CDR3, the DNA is TGTGCCAGCTATCTCGGGGCAGGGGTTTATGGCTACACCTTC. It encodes CASYLGAGVYGYTF.

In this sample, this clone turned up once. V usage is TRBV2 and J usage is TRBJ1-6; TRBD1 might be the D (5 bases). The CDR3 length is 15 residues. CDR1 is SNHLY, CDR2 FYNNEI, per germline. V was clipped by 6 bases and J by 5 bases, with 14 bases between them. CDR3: CASSTIMDNNSPLHF. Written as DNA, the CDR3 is TGTGCCAGCAGCACCATAATGGACAATAATTCACCCCTCCACTTT. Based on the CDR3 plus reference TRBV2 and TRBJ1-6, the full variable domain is EPEVTQTPSHQVTQMGQEVILRCVPISNHLYFYWYRQILGQKVEFLVSFYNNEISEKSEIFDDQFSVERPDGSNFTLKIRSTKLEDSAMYFCASSTIMDNNSPLHFGNGTRLTVT.

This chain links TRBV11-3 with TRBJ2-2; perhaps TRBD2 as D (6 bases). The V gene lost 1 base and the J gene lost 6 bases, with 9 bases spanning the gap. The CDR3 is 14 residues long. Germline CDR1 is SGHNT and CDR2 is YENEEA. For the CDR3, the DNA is TGTGCCAGCAGCTTAGTCTCGGGGGCCGGGGAGCTGTTTTTT. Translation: CASSLVSGAGELFF.